Listed below are T cell receptor beta chains from one sample, sequenced in a study of T cells in Graves' hyperthyroidism and ophthalmopathy. TCRdb used MiXCR to reprocess the multiplex PCR reads, holding one entry per CDR3 protein. The sample includes about 840,000 distinct CDR3 sequences, 38% of them seen just once. Sequencing was performed on blood. The source of these receptors is a man between 18 and 29 years old with Graves' hyperthyroidism. CDR3s include the opening cysteine and the closing phenylalanine or tryptophan. D genes are given only for firm matches. Clone size is stated in some rows and not others, as once, few, many or a class when expanded.

CDR3aa: CATSRDPTGGEKLFF; CDR3nt: TGTGCCACCAGCAGAGACCCGACAGGGGGCGAAAAACTGTTTTTT; j_gene: TRBJ1-4; d_gene: TRBD1; v_gene: TRBV15; abundance: many
CDR3aa: CASSVGPIGQPQHF; CDR3nt: TGTGCCAGCAGCGTTGGACCGATAGGTCAGCCCCAGCATTTT; j_gene: TRBJ1-5; d_gene: NA; v_gene: TRBV9; abundance: many
CDR3aa: CSVAAGANQPQHF; CDR3nt: TGCAGCGTTGCAGCGGGGGCCAATCAGCCCCAGCATTTT; j_gene: TRBJ1-5; d_gene: NA; v_gene: TRBV29-1; abundance: many
CDR3aa: CSARDGAGTGELFF; CDR3nt: TGCAGTGCTAGGGATGGGGCCGGCACCGGGGAGCTGTTTTTT; j_gene: TRBJ2-2; d_gene: NA; v_gene: TRBV20-1; abundance: NA
CDR3aa: CASSYRGSNTEAFF; CDR3nt: TGTGCCAGCAGCTACAGGGGCTCGAACACTGAAGCTTTCTTT; j_gene: TRBJ1-1; d_gene: TRBD1; v_gene: TRBV7-9; abundance: many
CDR3aa: CASSLDGGKDGYTF; CDR3nt: TGCGCCAGCAGCTTGGACGGGGGGAAGGATGGCTACACCTTC; j_gene: TRBJ1-2; d_gene: NA; v_gene: TRBV5-1; abundance: NA
CDR3aa: CATSDLDDRDPGELFF; CDR3nt: TGTGCCACCAGTGATCTGGATGACAGGGACCCCGGGGAGCTGTTTTTT; j_gene: TRBJ2-2; d_gene: TRBD1; v_gene: TRBV24-1; abundance: NA
CDR3aa: CASSPTRVGGYTF; CDR3nt: TGTGCCAGCAGTCCAACCAGGGTAGGAGGCTACACCTTC; j_gene: TRBJ1-2; d_gene: NA; v_gene: TRBV6-5; abundance: NA
CDR3aa: CASSEGLANTGELFF; CDR3nt: TGTGCCAGCAGTGAGGGACTAGCGAACACCGGGGAGCTGTTTTTT; j_gene: TRBJ2-2; d_gene: TRBD2; v_gene: TRBV2; abundance: few
CDR3aa: CASSTGPQGRGEQYF; CDR3nt: TGTGCCAGCAGCACTGGACCTCAGGGCAGGGGGGAGCAGTACTTC; j_gene: TRBJ2-7; d_gene: TRBD1; v_gene: TRBV7-9; abundance: many
CDR3aa: CASSAPPGGTNEKLFF; CDR3nt: TGTGCCAGCAGCGCTCCACCAGGAGGAACTAATGAAAAACTGTTTTTT; j_gene: TRBJ1-4; d_gene: NA; v_gene: TRBV9; abundance: few
CDR3aa: CATSGGGPNEKLFF; CDR3nt: TGTGCCACCAGTGGAGGAGGACCTAATGAAAAACTGTTTTTT; j_gene: TRBJ1-4; d_gene: NA; v_gene: TRBV24-1; abundance: many
CDR3aa: CASSRPYEQYF; CDR3nt: TGCGCCAGCTCCCGCCCGTACGAGCAGTACTTC; j_gene: TRBJ2-7; d_gene: NA; v_gene: TRBV5-1; abundance: few
CDR3aa: CSAIGQGPYEQYF; CDR3nt: TGCAGTGCTATAGGACAGGGCCCCTACGAGCAGTACTTC; j_gene: TRBJ2-7; d_gene: TRBD1; v_gene: TRBV20-1; abundance: NA
CDR3aa: CASSIANRQTPEAFF; CDR3nt: TGTGCCAGCAGCATTGCCAACAGACAAACTCCTGAAGCTTTCTTT; j_gene: TRBJ1-1; d_gene: NA; v_gene: TRBV25-1; abundance: NA
CDR3aa: CASSIGGVNTEAFF; CDR3nt: TGTGCCAGTAGTATCGGGGGGGTGAACACTGAAGCTTTCTTT; j_gene: TRBJ1-1; d_gene: NA; v_gene: TRBV19; abundance: many
CDR3aa: CSWRGAMGTDTQYF; CDR3nt: TGCAGCTGGCGGGGCGCGATGGGCACAGATACGCAGTATTTT; j_gene: TRBJ2-3; d_gene: NA; v_gene: TRBV29-1; abundance: NA
CDR3aa: CAISAGQGNEKLFF; CDR3nt: TGTGCCATCAGTGCGGGACAGGGAAATGAAAAACTGTTTTTT; j_gene: TRBJ1-4; d_gene: TRBD1; v_gene: TRBV10-3; abundance: many
CDR3aa: CASTGTSGDTQYF; CDR3nt: TGTGCCAGCACCGGGACTAGCGGTGATACGCAGTATTTT; j_gene: TRBJ2-3; d_gene: TRBD2; v_gene: TRBV12-3/TRBV12-4; abundance: NA
CDR3aa: CATSRGTSGRGNEQYF; CDR3nt: TGTGCCACCAGCAGAGGGACTAGCGGGAGAGGAAACGAGCAGTACTTC; j_gene: TRBJ2-7; d_gene: TRBD2; v_gene: TRBV15; abundance: NA
CDR3aa: CASSTSAGPTLNEQYF; CDR3nt: TGTGCCAGCAGCACTAGCGCCGGGCCTACGCTGAACGAGCAGTACTTC; j_gene: TRBJ2-7; d_gene: TRBD2; v_gene: TRBV7-6; abundance: many
CDR3aa: CASSSVPGTSGGYEQYF; CDR3nt: TGTGCCAGCAGTTCCGTCCCCGGGACTAGCGGAGGGTACGAGCAGTACTTC; j_gene: TRBJ2-7; d_gene: TRBD2; v_gene: TRBV28; abundance: NA
CDR3aa: CASSHDGGEPQHF; CDR3nt: TGTGCCAGTAGCCACGACGGGGGGGAACCCCAGCATTTT; j_gene: TRBJ1-5; d_gene: NA; v_gene: TRBV19; abundance: NA
CDR3aa: CASSAGQKPYEQYF; CDR3nt: TGTGCCAGCAGCGCCGGACAGAAGCCCTACGAGCAGTACTTC; j_gene: TRBJ2-7; d_gene: NA; v_gene: TRBV7-9; abundance: many
CDR3aa: CASSLEERTAVYF; CDR3nt: TGTGCCAGCAGTTTAGAGGAACGGACAGCCGTATATTTT; j_gene: TRBJ1-3; d_gene: NA; v_gene: TRBV2; abundance: NA
CDR3aa: CAITGGWGGRGETQYF; CDR3nt: TGTGCCATCACGGGAGGCTGGGGGGGTAGAGGAGAGACCCAGTACTTC; j_gene: TRBJ2-5; d_gene: TRBD2; v_gene: TRBV10-3; abundance: NA
CDR3aa: CSAWGTIYF; CDR3nt: TGCAGTGCCTGGGGCACCATATATTTT; j_gene: TRBJ1-3; d_gene: NA; v_gene: TRBV20-1; abundance: NA
CDR3aa: CSVDSEAGVYEQYF; CDR3nt: TGCAGCGTTGATTCAGAGGCAGGGGTGTACGAGCAGTACTTC; j_gene: TRBJ2-7; d_gene: NA; v_gene: TRBV29-1; abundance: many
CDR3aa: CASTPGDGTEAFF; CDR3nt: TGTGCCAGCACCCCAGGGGATGGCACTGAAGCTTTCTTT; j_gene: TRBJ1-1; d_gene: NA; v_gene: TRBV6-1; abundance: NA
CDR3aa: CASSDWTSPDTQYF; CDR3nt: TGTGCCAGCAGTGACTGGACTAGCCCAGATACGCAGTATTTT; j_gene: TRBJ2-3; d_gene: TRBD2; v_gene: TRBV25-1; abundance: NA
CDR3aa: CASSWGGGREKLFF; CDR3nt: TGTGCCAGCAGTTGGGGAGGAGGAAGGGAAAAACTGTTTTTT; j_gene: TRBJ1-4; d_gene: NA; v_gene: TRBV12-3/TRBV12-4; abundance: few
CDR3aa: CASSQPTGGADEKLFF; CDR3nt: TGCGCCAGCAGCCAACCTACAGGGGGCGCGGATGAAAAACTGTTTTTT; j_gene: TRBJ1-4; d_gene: TRBD1; v_gene: TRBV4-1; abundance: few
CDR3aa: CASSGYRMNTEAFF; CDR3nt: TGTGCCAGCAGCGGATACAGAATGAACACTGAAGCTTTCTTT; j_gene: TRBJ1-1; d_gene: NA; v_gene: TRBV7-2; abundance: few
CDR3aa: CSPTGTSGTGELFF; CDR3nt: TGCAGTCCTACAGGGACTAGCGGGACCGGGGAGCTGTTTTTT; j_gene: TRBJ2-2; d_gene: TRBD2; v_gene: TRBV29-1; abundance: NA
CDR3aa: CSAVGTGGVTYEQYF; CDR3nt: TGCAGTGCTGTCGGGACAGGTGGTGTGACCTACGAGCAGTACTTC; j_gene: TRBJ2-7; d_gene: TRBD1; v_gene: TRBV20-1; abundance: many
CDR3aa: CATSDPGLNNEKLFF; CDR3nt: TGTGCCACCAGTGACCCGGGACTTAACAATGAAAAACTGTTTTTT; j_gene: TRBJ1-4; d_gene: NA; v_gene: TRBV24-1; abundance: NA
CDR3aa: CSAAGALGTEAFF; CDR3nt: TGCAGTGCGGCTGGGGCCTTAGGGACTGAAGCTTTCTTT; j_gene: TRBJ1-1; d_gene: NA; v_gene: TRBV20-1; abundance: once
CDR3aa: CASSQEGRGWYEQYF; CDR3nt: TGTGCCAGCAGCCAAGAGGGAAGGGGCTGGTACGAGCAGTACTTC; j_gene: TRBJ2-7; d_gene: NA; v_gene: TRBV4-2; abundance: NA
CDR3aa: CASSHPQGDYEQYF; CDR3nt: TGTGCCAGCAGCCACCCCCAGGGGGACTACGAGCAGTACTTC; j_gene: TRBJ2-7; d_gene: TRBD1; v_gene: TRBV7-9; abundance: NA
CDR3aa: CASSQRGTGGISPLHF; CDR3nt: TGTGCCAGCAGTCAGCGAGGGACAGGGGGCATCTCACCCCTCCACTTT; j_gene: TRBJ1-6; d_gene: TRBD1; v_gene: TRBV2; abundance: NA
CDR3aa: CASSSQPGGRDGYTF; CDR3nt: TGTGCCAGCAGCTCACAGCCGGGGGGGCGGGATGGCTACACCTTC; j_gene: TRBJ1-2; d_gene: NA; v_gene: TRBV7-8; abundance: NA
CDR3aa: CASRVNDGYTF; CDR3nt: TGTGCCAGCAGGGTTAACGATGGCTACACCTTC; j_gene: TRBJ1-2; d_gene: NA; v_gene: TRBV6-5; abundance: many
CDR3aa: CAIPQEGARNTGGLFF; CDR3nt: TGTGCCATCCCTCAGGAGGGAGCGAGGAACACCGGGGGGCTGTTTTTT; j_gene: TRBJ2-2; d_gene: NA; v_gene: TRBV10-3; abundance: NA
CDR3aa: CSARGGSGELFF; CDR3nt: TGCAGTGCTAGGGGGGGGTCCGGGGAGCTGTTTTTT; j_gene: TRBJ2-2; d_gene: TRBD2; v_gene: TRBV20-1; abundance: few
CDR3aa: CSVRGGPSYTF; CDR3nt: TGCAGCGTCCGGGGGGGGCCAAGCTACACCTTC; j_gene: TRBJ1-2; d_gene: NA; v_gene: TRBV29-1; abundance: NA
CDR3aa: CSADPSGTGGSGELFF; CDR3nt: TGCAGCGCTGACCCTTCCGGGACAGGGGGCAGCGGGGAGCTGTTTTTT; j_gene: TRBJ2-2; d_gene: TRBD1; v_gene: TRBV29-1; abundance: once
CDR3aa: CASSQVEYNSPLHF; CDR3nt: TGTGCCAGCAGCCAAGTCGAGTATAATTCACCCCTCCACTTT; j_gene: TRBJ1-6; d_gene: NA; v_gene: TRBV11-1; abundance: NA
CDR3aa: CASSGGTTGNGNTIYF; CDR3nt: TGTGCCAGCAGCGGGGGCACGACAGGGAATGGAAACACCATATATTTT; j_gene: TRBJ1-3; d_gene: TRBD1; v_gene: TRBV5-4; abundance: few
CDR3aa: CASSVPHQPRHF; CDR3nt: TGTGCCAGCAGTGTGCCGCATCAGCCCCGGCATTTT; j_gene: TRBJ1-5; d_gene: NA; v_gene: TRBV10-2; abundance: NA
CDR3aa: CASSLSGTYQETQYF; CDR3nt: TGCGCCAGCAGCTTGAGTGGGACATACCAAGAGACCCAGTACTTC; j_gene: TRBJ2-5; d_gene: NA; v_gene: TRBV5-1; abundance: NA
CDR3aa: CSVEMDKLFYGYTF; CDR3nt: TGCAGCGTTGAAATGGACAAATTATTCTATGGCTACACCTTC; j_gene: TRBJ1-2; d_gene: NA; v_gene: TRBV29-1; abundance: many
CDR3aa: CASSPGMDYNSPLHF; CDR3nt: TGTGCCAGCAGCCCCGGAATGGACTATAATTCACCCCTCCACTTT; j_gene: TRBJ1-6; d_gene: NA; v_gene: TRBV2; abundance: NA
CDR3aa: CASSYAVGDPLSYEQYF; CDR3nt: TGTGCCAGCAGTTACGCGGTCGGGGACCCCCTTTCCTACGAGCAGTACTTC; j_gene: TRBJ2-7; d_gene: NA; v_gene: TRBV6-5; abundance: NA
CDR3aa: CSARKGVEKETQYF; CDR3nt: TGCAGTGCTAGAAAGGGGGTGGAGAAAGAGACCCAGTACTTC; j_gene: TRBJ2-5; d_gene: NA; v_gene: TRBV20-1; abundance: NA
CDR3aa: CASSQGRSGNTIYF; CDR3nt: TGTGCCAGCAGCCAGGGACGCTCTGGAAACACCATATATTTT; j_gene: TRBJ1-3; d_gene: NA; v_gene: TRBV7-9; abundance: few
CDR3aa: CASSGQALYGYTF; CDR3nt: TGTGCCAGTAGTGGACAGGCCCTCTATGGCTACACCTTC; j_gene: TRBJ1-2; d_gene: TRBD1; v_gene: TRBV19; abundance: few
CDR3aa: CASRQGYSNQPQHF; CDR3nt: TGTGCCAGCAGACAGGGGTATAGCAATCAGCCCCAGCATTTT; j_gene: TRBJ1-5; d_gene: TRBD1; v_gene: TRBV6-5; abundance: many
CDR3aa: CASSERGTGELFF; CDR3nt: TGCGCCAGCAGTGAGCGAGGGACCGGGGAGCTGTTTTTT; j_gene: TRBJ2-2; d_gene: NA; v_gene: TRBV10-1; abundance: many
CDR3aa: CASSPLSTGGNQPQHF; CDR3nt: TGCGCCAGCAGCCCACTATCGACAGGGGGCAATCAGCCCCAGCATTTT; j_gene: TRBJ1-5; d_gene: TRBD1; v_gene: TRBV5-4; abundance: NA
CDR3aa: CASSSLAGLSYEQYF; CDR3nt: TGTGCCAGCAGCTCGTTAGCGGGACTCTCCTACGAGCAGTACTTC; j_gene: TRBJ2-7; d_gene: TRBD2; v_gene: TRBV7-6; abundance: NA